This T cell receptor beta chain was captured by sequencing in a study of Ad26.COV2.S vaccination and SARS-CoV-2 variants. Clones were sequenced by immunoSEQ multiplex PCR, and TCRdb holds only the in-frame ones, with some missing. This sample has a few hundred thousand clones; about 83% occur once, and the top ten carry just under 7.5%. CDR1 and CDR2 (germline): LGHDT, YNNKEL (reference sequence). The CDR3 is made up of 15 amino acids. V lost 1 base to trimming and J lost 2 bases; unmatched junction nucleotides: 5. The treatment: around 19 received Ad26.COV2.S at low or high dose, single or two shots; roughly five received placebo; per-sample allocation not given. Samples came from day 63 after the first vaccine or placebo injection.

The chain recombines TRBV3-1 (or the pseudogene TRBV3-2) with TRBJ2-7; TRBD2 aligns across 7 bases. This receptor was identified in a person between 18 and 60 years old who received the Ad26.COV2.S COVID-19 vaccine or a placebo. The source was peripheral blood, collected in a trial of Ad26.COV2.S vaccine versus placebo. CDR3: CASSQAWGGTYEQYF. CDR3 nucleotide sequence: TGTGCCAGCAGCCAAGCATGGGGAGGGACCTACGAGCAGTACTTC.